This TCR beta chain originates from a study of cytomegalovirus exposure and HLA in healthy donors. Study-level results: Upon later analysis, TCR association rates were observed to vary by HLA locus, being highest for DRB1 and lowest for HLA-C. Earlier analysis found most TCR beta V segments productive about 90% or about 30% of the time. Common viral pathogens seemed, in a later analysis, to connect with several of the most significant clusters. Sequencing likely caused a cluster of highly shared sequence variants.

As concerns this clone: What it binds is not known.

The PCR had 60 Vbeta and 13 Jbeta primers. Sequenced by immunoSEQ multiplex PCR; TCRdb stores in-frame clones only, minus some. Among 130,000 or so clones listed, 80% to 85% were seen once. Source material: PBMCs. This TCR was sampled from a woman between 45 and 60 years old in good health and CMV-seropositive.

For the CDR3, the DNA is TGTGCCAGCAGCTTAACAGCGGGAGGCTACACAGATACGCAGTATTTT. It translates to CASSLTAGGYTDTQYF. The rearrangement joins TRBV7-3 to TRBJ2-3; 9 bases are shared with TRBD2. V was pared by 0 bases and J by 2 bases, with 3 bases of the junction left unmatched. The length of the CDR3 is 16 residues. The germline V gene has CDR1 SGHTA and CDR2 FQGTGA.